The clone carrying this T cell receptor (beta chain) was seen ten or more times. Its antigen remains unknown. CDR3-region Arm-PCR and iRepertoire HTBI primers produced the TCR beta libraries. TCRdb fed the multiplex PCR reads into MiXCR, producing one record per CDR3 protein. The sample consists of roughly 500,000 distinct CDR3 sequences, approximately 15% of them appearing once. This entry is derived from a study of regulatory T cells in long-lasting Graves disease. Germline V gene lookup returns CDR1 SGHRS and CDR2 YFSETQ. V shed 3 bases, J shed 0 bases, and the junction held 9 bases outside the gene matches. The CDR3 covers 17 residues. Time point of the sample: newly diagnosed GD, antithyroid drugs for less than 3 months. The TCR library was made from RNA extracted from PBMCs. Findings and limits, study-wide: TRBV28, TRBJ1-2 and TRBJ2-5 were favored in persistent disease.

The same data also contributed to another study, on T cells in Graves' hyperthyroidism and ophthalmopathy. Per that paper: Any patient presenting with uncontrolled infection, other autoimmune disease, pregnancy or lactation was left out.

Sequenced material: peripheral blood mononuclear cells (PBMCs), taken at new diagnosis, from a patient treated with antithyroid drugs. The chain combines TRBV5-1 with TRBJ2-3, with 8 bases fitting TRBD2. The TCR sequence derives from a woman aged 50 to 60 with Graves disease. CDR3 region: CASSSTKLAASTDTQYF. CDR3 bases: TGCGCCAGCAGCTCTACAAAACTAGCGGCTAGCACAGATACGCAGTATTTT.